What follows is one TCR beta chain and its context. Its antigen is still unknown. The data are from a study of T cell responses to AZD1222 COVID-19 vaccine. Study-wide results and caveats: In all cases, repertoires were sampled only after the peak T cell response. The study identified only a handful of AZD1222 recipients as seropositive at baseline.

The assay was immunoSEQ multiplex PCR, and TCRdb's table has in-frame clones only and misses some. Of about 110,000 clones listed, nearly 90% are singletons. The CDR3 has 16 amino acids. Germline V gives CDR1 SGHRS, CDR2 YFSETQ. V shed 4 bases and J 0 bases; nucleotides not matched to a gene: 8. This sequence was found in an adult who received the AZD1222 COVID-19 vaccine. The chain has TRBV5-1 and TRBJ2-5, with TRBD2 matching 8 bases. The source was peripheral blood, collected 28 days after the second AZD1222 dose. CDR3 bases: TGCGCCAGCAGCCCCGGGTCTAGCGGGTACCAAGAGACCCAGTACTTC. Its translation is CASSPGSSGYQETQYF.